The source of this TCR beta chain is a study of CD8+ T cells in alopecia areata (dated by TCRdb to 2016 to 2019). In the study overall: Treated patients were enrolled in an open-label pilot trial of oral tofacitinib at 5 to 10 mg twice daily for moderate-to-severe alopecia areata. Patients received tofacitinib for 6 to 18 months and were then followed off drug for 6 months to check for delayed response and recurrence. The SALT score, which quantifies the percentage of affected scalp surface area, was used to measure disease severity in treated patients. To study T cell clonal expansion in alopecia areata, the researchers applied high-throughput TCRbeta sequencing to both the C3H/HeJ mouse model and human patients. On the human side, TCRbeta sequencing was run on scalp tissue and on sorted CD4+ and CD8+ peripheral blood T cells from healthy controls and from alopecia areata patients with either patchy or totalis/universalis disease. Biopsies were taken from tofacitinib-treated patients at baseline and at 4 and 24 weeks of treatment, and a later scalp biopsy was taken in several of the tofacitinib-treated patients. Scalp clonality was compared across normal scalp (n=4), patchy alopecia areata scalp (n=8), and alopecia totalis/universalis scalp (n=8). The RNA source kit depended on sample type: the PAXgene miRNA kit for fixed scalp, the miRNeasy kit for PBMCs, and the RNeasy kit for mouse skin. TCRbeta CDR3 regions were amplified by immunoSEQ multiplex PCR with 35 Vbeta forward and 13 Jbeta reverse primers. Results and caveats for the whole study, not just this receptor: Scalp clonality and the number of expanded CD8+ clones among the top 100 scalp clones were significantly decreased by tofacitinib. Compared with normal scalp, lesional scalp, particularly in alopecia totalis/universalis, had higher clonality and more expanded CD8+ clones, which suggests antigenic drive. TCR sequences shared between patients were less clear than in mice, possibly partly because of HLA diversity in the patient population. Resident alphabeta T cells in normal human skin are also sequenced, complicating scalp TCR repertoire analysis, unlike mouse skin dominated by gammadelta T cells. Many expanded lesional clones persisted in scalp and blood during tofacitinib treatment, which may partly explain relapse after stopping treatment. Because the treated cohort was small and had just a single nonresponder, larger studies are needed to establish links between baseline CD8+ expansion and response.

Library generation was performed with the immunoSEQ multiplex PCR assay. For TCR sequencing, RNA was extracted from every sample and reverse transcribed into cDNA to serve as template. First-strand cDNA was synthesized using SuperScript III with a 2:1 mix of oligo-dT and random hexamers. Amplification bias was assessed with a synthetic immune receptor repertoire, and residual bias was removed computationally. In the authors' own workflow: Raw reads were preprocessed to remove errors, and CDR3 was defined by IMGT conventions from the conserved cysteine to phenylalanine. Clonality was calculated as 1 minus Shannon entropy normalized by log2 of the number of productive unique TCRs. Whether scalp clones were CD4 or CD8 was inferred by matching scalp TCRbeta sequences against CD4 and CD8 repertoires sorted from blood. What TCRdb holds here is the immuneACCESS table cut down to in-frame rearrangements. Part of the clones is not present; checked against another copy, under half of the missing clones reflect an unresolved V gene, and the others are unexplained. V, J and clone size are those of that table, while D and trimming were read from the DNA. For this sample the table gives 85,000 to 110,000 clones, of which approximately 90% were detected only once. Approximately 12% of the sample is in the top ten clones.

The V end gives up 7 bases and the J end 2 bases, leaving 7 bases in the junction not matched to a gene. From the cysteine up to the phenylalanine, the CDR3 has a length of 15 residues. The only DNA kept is the CDR3, 45 bases in frame from the first base. For CDR1 and CDR2, the germline V gene lists KGHSY and FQNENV. As to this clone: Its specific antigen is unknown. Base qualities are not recorded, but no much larger clone differs from it by a single base.

The sample's treatment or condition, from its label and the paper: oral pan-JAK inhibitor, 5-10 mg twice daily. From alopecia areata patients, peripheral blood was collected along with lesional scalp punch biopsies. PBMCs were isolated by density centrifugation and stained for CD3, CD4 and CD8, after which CD4+ and CD8+ T cells were sorted on a FACSAria. The sequencing here drew on CD8+ T cells sorted from blood, taken at approximately week 30, from a patient treated with tofacitinib. This chain is built from TRBV16 and TRBJ2-2; 7 middle bases align to TRBD1. The source is a human donor with alopecia areata. The CDR3 protein: CASNAGTANTGELFF. The nucleotides read TGTGCCAGCAACGCCGGGACAGCAAACACCGGGGAGCTGTTTTTT.